This TCR beta chain originates from a study of control samples from healthy donors and cancer patients. Here immunoSEQ multiplex PCR was the method, and the copy in TCRdb shows in-frame clones only, minus some. The sample holds roughly 14,000 clones, about 80% seen once. The CDR3 length is 17 residues. V dropped 6 bases and J dropped 1; count of bases not matched to a gene: 10. The V gene's germline CDR1 is MNHEY and CDR2 SVGEGT. The sample taken for sequencing was formalin-fixed, paraffin-embedded tissue. The J gene is TRBJ2-7, the V gene TRBV6-2 or TRBV6-3; TRBD2 aligns across 12 bases. The source is a female donor with lung cancer. The DNA of the CDR3 is TGTGCCAGCAGCTCTACCTTCGGGACTAGCGGGTCCTACGAGCAGTACTTC. It encodes CASSSTFGTSGSYEQYF.